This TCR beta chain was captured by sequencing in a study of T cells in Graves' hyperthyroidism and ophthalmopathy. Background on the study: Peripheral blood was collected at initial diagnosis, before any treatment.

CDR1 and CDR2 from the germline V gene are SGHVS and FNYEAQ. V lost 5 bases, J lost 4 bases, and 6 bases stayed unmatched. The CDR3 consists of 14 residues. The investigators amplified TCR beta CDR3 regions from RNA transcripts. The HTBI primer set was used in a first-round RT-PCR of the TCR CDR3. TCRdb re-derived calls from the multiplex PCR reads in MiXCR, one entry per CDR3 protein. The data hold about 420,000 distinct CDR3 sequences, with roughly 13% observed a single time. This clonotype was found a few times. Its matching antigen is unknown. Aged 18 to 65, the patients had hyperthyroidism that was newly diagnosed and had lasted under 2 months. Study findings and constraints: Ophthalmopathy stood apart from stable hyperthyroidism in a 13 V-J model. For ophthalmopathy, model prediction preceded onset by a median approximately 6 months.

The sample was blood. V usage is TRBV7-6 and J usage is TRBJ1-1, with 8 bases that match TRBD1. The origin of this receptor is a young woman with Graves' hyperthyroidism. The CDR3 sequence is CASSGQGFPTEAFF. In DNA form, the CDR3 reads TGTGCCAGCAGCGGACAGGGCTTTCCCACTGAAGCTTTCTTT.